The sample holds a few counts of the clone carrying this TCR beta chain. This CDR3 spans 14 amino acids. The germline gives CDR1 MNHEY, CDR2 SVGAGI. V was pared by 0 bases and J by 10 bases, with 15 bases between. This specimen comes from a study of blood T cell repertoires in COVID-19. Study details: Acute-phase and convalescent COVID-19 samples originated in the United States, Italy and Spain. Sample material is recorded as cDNA or gDNA derived from T cells, B-cell-depleted T cells, or PBMCs.

In the authors' workflow: Reference gene primers were amplified, and this amplification served to estimate nucleated cell counts. Libraries were prepared by immunoSEQ multiplex PCR; TCRdb keeps only in-frame clonotypes and omits some of them. D and trimming come from the DNA, and the V and J calls and clone size come from that table. The table lists some 90,000 clones, roughly 80% of them singletons. Sequenced material: peripheral blood. The chain links TRBV6-5 to TRBJ1-1; TRBD1 is a possible D gene (6 bases). This clonotype was sampled from a human donor in a cohort sampled during active COVID-19. The CDR3 region has the DNA TGTGCCAGCAGTTACTCCGAGACAGGCAGGACAGCTTTCTTT. It encodes CASSYSETGRTAFF.